This T cell receptor beta chain was identified during a study of cytotoxic CD8 clonotypes in ibrutinib-treated CLL. Regarding the study as a whole: Clonality increased at ibrutinib response and stayed stable in sustained remission. At progression, however, it fell back toward baseline. In comparison with age-matched healthy donors, baseline clonality was higher and tracked circulating CD8+ T-cell counts.

This CDR3 has 14 amino acids. V was clipped by 0 bases and J by 7 bases; unmatched bases: 4. Germline V gene lookup returns CDR1 GTSNPN and CDR2 SVGIG (reference sequence). Concerning this clone: Its antigen is still unknown.

Clones were read by immunoSEQ multiplex PCR, and TCRdb kept only the in-frame ones, dropping some. The sample shows 140,000 to 150,000 clones, about 78% of them seen only once. Sequencing was performed on PBMCs, taken after 24 months of ibrutinib treatment. The chain couples TRBV30 to TRBJ2-4, with 9 bases that match TRBD2. The sequence was collected from a human donor with chronic lymphocytic leukemia. The CDR3 here is CAWSVGGGANIQYF. CDR3 DNA sequence: TGTGCCTGGAGTGTAGGCGGGGGGGCCAACATTCAGTACTTC.